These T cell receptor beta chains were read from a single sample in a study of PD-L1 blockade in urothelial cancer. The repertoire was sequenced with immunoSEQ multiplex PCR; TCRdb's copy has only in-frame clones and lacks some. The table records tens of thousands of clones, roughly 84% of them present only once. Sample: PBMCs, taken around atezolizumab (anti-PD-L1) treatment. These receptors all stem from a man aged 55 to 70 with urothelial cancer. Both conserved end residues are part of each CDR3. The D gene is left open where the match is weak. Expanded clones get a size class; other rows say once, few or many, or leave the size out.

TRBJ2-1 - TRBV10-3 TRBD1 TGTGCCATCAAGTCAACGGGGACAGGGGCTGAGCAGTTCTTC CAIKSTGTGAEQFF
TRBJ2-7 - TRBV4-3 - TGCGCCAGCAGCCAAGCCAGGGCGGAAATAGGGGAGCAGTACTTC CASSQARAEIGEQYF
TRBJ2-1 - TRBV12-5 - TGTGCTAGTGGTAACTCGACTCAGCAGTTCTTC CASGNSTQQFF
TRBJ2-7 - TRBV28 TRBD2 TGTGCCAGCAGTTTAGTAGCGGGGAAGAGGGAGCAGTACTTC CASSLVAGKREQYF
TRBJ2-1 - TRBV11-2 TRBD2 TGTGCCAGCATCTCGACTAGCTTGGCCTACAATGAGCAGTTCTTC CASISTSLAYNEQFF
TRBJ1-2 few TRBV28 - TGTGCCAGCAGTTTTGACAGCTATGGCTACACCTTC CASSFDSYGYTF
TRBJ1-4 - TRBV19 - TGTGCCAGTAGTTGGCAGGGTCATCGTAGGACTAATGAAAAACTGTTTTTT CASSWQGHRRTNEKLFF
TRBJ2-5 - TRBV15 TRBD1 TGTGCCACCAGCAGGACAGGGGTTGAGGGAGAGACCCAGTACTTC CATSRTGVEGETQYF
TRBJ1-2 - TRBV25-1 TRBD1 TGTGCCAGCAGTGAATATGATTGGGCAGGGGGTGGCTACACCTTC CASSEYDWAGGGYTF
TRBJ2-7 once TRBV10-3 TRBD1 TGTGCCATCCGAGGACAGGGTGGGGACGAGCAGTACTTC CAIRGQGGDEQYF
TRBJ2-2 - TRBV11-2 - TGTGCCAGCAGCTTAGGTTCTTGGGAGCTGTTTTTT CASSLGSWELFF
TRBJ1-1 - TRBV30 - TGTGCCTGGAGTGCCTCCGTCACTGAAGCTTTCTTT CAWSASVTEAFF
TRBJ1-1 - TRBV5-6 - TGTGCCAGCAGCTTGGGGGCTATGAACACTGAAGCTTTCTTT CASSLGAMNTEAFF
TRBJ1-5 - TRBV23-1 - TGCGCCAGCACCAAAGGGAGAACAGGGCCTAATCAGCCCCAGCATTTT CASTKGRTGPNQPQHF
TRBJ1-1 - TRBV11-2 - TGTGCCAGCAGCTTATTGGCGGGTAGTACCACTGAAGCTTTCTTT CASSLLAGSTTEAFF
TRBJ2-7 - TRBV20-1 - TGCAGTGCTAGAGTAAACTACGAGCAGTACTTC CSARVNYEQYF
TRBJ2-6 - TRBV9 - TGTGCCAGCAGTGCAGGGCTGGCCGGGGCCAACGTCCTGACTTTC CASSAGLAGANVLTF
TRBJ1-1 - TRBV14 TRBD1 TGTGCCAGCAGACGGACAGGGGGGACTGAAGCTTTCTTT CASRRTGGTEAFF
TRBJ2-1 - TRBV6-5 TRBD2 TGTGCCAGCACTCCCGGACTAGCGGGGAATGAGCAGTTCTTC CASTPGLAGNEQFF
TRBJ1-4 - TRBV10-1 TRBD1 TGCGCCAGCAGGGGTAGTTTGGGGACAGGGGGCGCCGGGGCAACTAATGAAAAACTGTTTTTT CASRGSLGTGGAGATNEKLFF
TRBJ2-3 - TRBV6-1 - TGTGCCAGCAGTGAGGCGGCAGGGATCACAGATACGCAGTATTTT CASSEAAGITDTQYF
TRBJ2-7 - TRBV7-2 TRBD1 TGTGCCAGCAGCCTTTCCCGGGACAGGGGGACCTACGAGCAGTACTTC CASSLSRDRGTYEQYF
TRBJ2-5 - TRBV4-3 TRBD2 TGCGCCAGCAGCCGGCGGGAGCAAGAGACCCAGTACTTC CASSRREQETQYF
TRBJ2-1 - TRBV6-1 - TGTGCCAGCAGTGAATCGGGCAGGGGCAATGAGCAGTTCTTC CASSESGRGNEQFF
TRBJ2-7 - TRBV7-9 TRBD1 TGTGCCAGCAGCCCAAGACAGGGGGCCTACGAGCAGTACTTC CASSPRQGAYEQYF
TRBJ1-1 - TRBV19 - TGTGCCAGTAGTATAAAAAGGGGGGGCGTAACTTTCTTT CASSIKRGGVTFF
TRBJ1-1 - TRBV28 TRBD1 TGTGCCAGCAGTCAACCCACAGGGGGAAGCACTGAAGCTTTCTTT CASSQPTGGSTEAFF
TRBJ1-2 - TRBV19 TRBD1 TGTGCCAGTAGTCTGAACAGGGGCGGATCTGACGGCTACACCTTC CASSLNRGGSDGYTF
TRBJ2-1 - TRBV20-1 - TGCAGTATTGGACAGCTAAATGAGCAGTTCTTC CSIGQLNEQFF
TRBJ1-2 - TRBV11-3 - TGTGCCAGCAGCTTAGATTCCAGGGGATATGGCTACACCTTC CASSLDSRGYGYTF
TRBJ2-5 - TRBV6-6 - TGTGCCAGCAGTTCGCTAGGGAGGGAGACCCAGTACTTC CASSSLGRETQYF
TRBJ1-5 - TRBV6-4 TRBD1 TGTGCCAAGATCGACAGGGGGCTTACAAGCAATCAGCCCCAGCATTTT CAKIDRGLTSNQPQHF
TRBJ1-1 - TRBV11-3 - TGTGCCAGCAGCTCCCGCCCTATAACGACAGAGGACACTGAAGCTTTCTTT CASSSRPITTEDTEAFF
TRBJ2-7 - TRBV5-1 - TGCGCCAGCAGCGAGGGCATGAGCCAGAGGGAGCAGTACTTC CASSEGMSQREQYF
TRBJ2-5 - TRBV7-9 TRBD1 TGTGCCAGCAGCCCCTCGGACAGGGACGGAAAGACCCAGTACTTC CASSPSDRDGKTQYF
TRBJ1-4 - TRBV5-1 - TGCGCCAGCAGCCCGGCGACAGCCCGTTATAATGAAAAACTGTTTTTT CASSPATARYNEKLFF
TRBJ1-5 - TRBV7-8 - TGTGCCAGCAGCTTGGTTCGTCACCTACCTAATCAGCCCCAGCATTTT CASSLVRHLPNQPQHF
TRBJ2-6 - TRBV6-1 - TGTGCCAGCAGTGGTTTCAGGGGCTCTGGGGCCAACGTCCTGACTTTC CASSGFRGSGANVLTF
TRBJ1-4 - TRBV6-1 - TGTGCCAGCAGTGAATTCACCGACACAACTAATGAAAAACTGTTTTTT CASSEFTDTTNEKLFF
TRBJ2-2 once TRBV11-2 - TGTGCCAGCAGCTTATCCCTCACCGGGGAGCTGTTTTTT CASSLSLTGELFF
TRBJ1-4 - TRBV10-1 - TGCGCCAGCAGTGCCTTTAGTGGGGCGGATGAAAAACTGTTTTTT CASSAFSGADEKLFF
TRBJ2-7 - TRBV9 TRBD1 TGTGCCAGCAGCCTCCGGACAGGATCCTACGAGCAGTACTTC CASSLRTGSYEQYF
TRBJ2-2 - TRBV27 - TGTGCCAGCCTAGGGGGGAACACCGGGGAGCTGTTTTTT CASLGGNTGELFF
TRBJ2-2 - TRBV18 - TGTGCCAGCTCACCATATACACAGCCGACCGGGGAGCTGTTTTTT CASSPYTQPTGELFF